The T cell receptor beta chain described here comes from a study of cytomegalovirus exposure and HLA in healthy donors. PCR was performed using 60 Vbeta and 13 Jbeta primers. The data were produced by immunoSEQ multiplex PCR, yet TCRdb's version contains in-frame clones alone and is incomplete. The sample contains about 170,000 clones, approximately 72% of which appear only once. This clone was found a few times. Germline V gene sequence: CDR1 MNHEY, CDR2 SMNVEV (reference sequence). The CDR3 has 16 amino acids. J lost 5 bases, V lost 5 bases, and 9 bases had no gene match. This receptor was obtained from a man in his forties in good health and CMV-seropositive. The chain has TRBV27 and TRBJ2-1; 10 bases agree with TRBD1. The specimen was PBMCs. The CDR3 coding sequence is TGTGCCAGCAGTCCAAATACGGGACAGGGGAACAATGAGCAGTTCTTC. Its translation: CASSPNTGQGNNEQFF.